This T cell receptor (beta chain) was profiled in a study of blood T cell repertoires in COVID-19. Study context: Whether acute or convalescent, the COVID-19 samples came from the United States, Italy and Spain. From T cells, B-cell-depleted T cells, or PBMCs came the material, which was cDNA or gDNA.

In the authors' methods: Nucleated cell number was recorded as an estimate derived from reference gene primer amplification. Data came from immunoSEQ multiplex PCR; TCRdb stores just in-frame clones and leaves some out. Clonal size and the V and J genes are those of that table, whereas D and trimming came from the DNA. The data contain 60,000 or so clones, around 84% of them singletons. Between the trimmed V and J ends, which lost 4 bases and 0 bases, there was a span of 12 bases. The CDR3 has 15 residues. CDR1 is KGHSH, CDR2 LQKENI, per germline. The sequenced sample consisted of peripheral blood. The clonotype originates from an elderly woman with acute or convalescent COVID-19. V gene TRBV18 combines with J gene TRBJ1-2; D call uncertain. CDR3 residues: CASSLGSPANYGYTF. The CDR3 DNA sequence: TGTGCCAGCTCACTCGGGTCGCCCGCTAACTATGGCTACACCTTC. The full variable domain, in which reference TRBV18 and TRBJ1-2 provide the parts outside the CDR3, is NAGVMQNPRHLVRRRGQEARLRCSPMKGHSHVYWYRQLPEEGLKFMVYLQKENIIDESGMPKERFSAEFPKEGPSILRIQQVVRGDSAAYFCASSLGSPANYGYTFGSGTRLTVV.